These 6 T cell receptor beta chains were sequenced from one sample in a study of cytomegalovirus exposure and HLA in healthy donors. 13 Jbeta primers and 60 Vbeta primers were used for the PCR. Repertoires were generated with immunoSEQ multiplex PCR, while TCRdb's copy carries only in-frame clones and drops some. In the table there are some 120,000 clones, roughly 80% of which are singletons. Sequences were obtained from PBMCs. These receptors originate from a man aged 25 to 45 in good health and CMV-seronegative.

The chain recombines TRBV2 with TRBJ1-2; no clear D. Trimming removed 2 bases at V and 8 bases at J, with 3 bases between. Germline CDR1 SNHLY, CDR2 FYNNEI. The CDR3 extends over 10 amino acids. This chain's CDR3 is CASSERGYTF. The CDR3 DNA follows: TGTGCCAGCAGTGAACGGGGCTACACCTTC.

The chain couples TRBV2 to TRBJ1-2; perhaps TRBD1 as D (6 bases). V lost 7 bases and J lost 3, with 12 bases in between. Per the germline V gene, CDR1 is SNHLY and CDR2 is FYNNEI. The CDR3 has 13 residues. The CDR3 DNA sequence: TGTGCCAGCAAACGACAGGATGACTATGGCTACACCTTC. Its translation is CASKRQDDYGYTF. The entire variable domain, with the rest obtained from reference TRBV2 and TRBJ1-2, is as follows: EPEVTQTPSHQVTQMGQEVILRCVPISNHLYFYWYRQILGQKVEFLVSFYNNEISEKSEIFDDQFSVERPDGSNFTLKIRSTKLEDSAMYFCASKRQDDYGYTFGSGTRLTVV.

The chain is built from TRBV7-9 and TRBJ2-7; possibly TRBD1 for D (6 bases). Germline CDR1 and CDR2: SEHNR and FQNEAQ (reference sequence). V lost 5 bases to trimming and J lost 3 bases, with 17 bases between them. This CDR3 region has 15 residues. CDR3 coding DNA: TGTGCCAGCAGCACCCGACAGGACGCCAACTACGAGCAGTACTTC. Translated, it gives CASSTRQDANYEQYF.

J is TRBJ1-1 and V is TRBV14, with D unresolved. The V end lost 1 base, the J end lost 9 bases, and 9 bases lay between the germline ends. CDR1 SGHDN and CDR2 FVKESK come from the germline V gene. The length of the CDR3 is 12 residues. For the CDR3, the DNA is TGTGCCAGCAGCCAAGGGCCGGGTCAAGCTTTCTTT. This codes for CASSQGPGQAFF.

This clone was picked up a small number of times. This chain uses TRBV25-1 with TRBJ1-1; D gene unclear. Germline loops: CDR1 MGHDK, CDR2 SYGVNS. The CDR3 is made up of 16 amino acids. V dropped 3 bases and J dropped 2 bases, with 16 bases sitting between them. The CDR3 sequence is CASSEEAKEGNTEAFF. The DNA of the CDR3 is TGTGCCAGCAGTGAGGAGGCAAAAGAGGGTAACACTGAAGCTTTCTTT. Combining the CDR3 with reference TRBV25-1 and TRBJ1-1 gives the whole variable domain EADIYQTPRYLVIGTGKKITLECSQTMGHDKMYWYQQDPGMELHLIHYSYGVNSTEKGDLSSESTVSRIRTEHFPLTLESARPSHTSQYLCASSEEAKEGNTEAFFGQGTRLTVV.

J is TRBJ1-4 and V is TRBV4-1; 10 bases are a match to TRBD1. V dropped 8 bases and J dropped 2; count of bases not matched to a gene: 5. The CDR3 contains 15 residues. Germline V gene data show CDR1 as MGHRA and CDR2 as YSYEKL. The CDR3 bases are TGCGCCAGCCGCCGACAGGGGGCTACTAATGAAAAACTGTTTTTT. This gives the protein CASRRQGATNEKLFF.